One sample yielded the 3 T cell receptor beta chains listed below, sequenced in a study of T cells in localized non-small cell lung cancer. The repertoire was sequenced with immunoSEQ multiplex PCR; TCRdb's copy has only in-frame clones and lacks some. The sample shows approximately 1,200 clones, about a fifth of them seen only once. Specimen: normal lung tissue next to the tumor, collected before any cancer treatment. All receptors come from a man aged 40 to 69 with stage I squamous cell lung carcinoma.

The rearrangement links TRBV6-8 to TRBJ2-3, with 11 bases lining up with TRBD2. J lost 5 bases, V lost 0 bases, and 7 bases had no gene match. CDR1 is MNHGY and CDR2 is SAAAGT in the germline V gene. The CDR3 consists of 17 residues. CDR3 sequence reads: CASSYSRSGGAIDTQYF. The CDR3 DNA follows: TGTGCCAGCAGTTACTCTCGTAGCGGGGGGGCAATAGATACGCAGTATTTT.

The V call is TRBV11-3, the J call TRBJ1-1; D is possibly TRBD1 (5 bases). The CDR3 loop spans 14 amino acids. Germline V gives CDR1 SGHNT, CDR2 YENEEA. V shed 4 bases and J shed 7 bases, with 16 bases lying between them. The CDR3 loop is CASSWPGRGIEAFF. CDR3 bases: TGTGCCAGCAGCTGGCCGGGACGGGGAATTGAAGCTTTCTTT.

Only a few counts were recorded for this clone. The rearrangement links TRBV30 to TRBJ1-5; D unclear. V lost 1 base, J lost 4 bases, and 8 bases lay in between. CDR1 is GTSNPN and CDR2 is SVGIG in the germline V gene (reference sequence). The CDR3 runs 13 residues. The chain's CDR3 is CAWSDTRNQPQHF. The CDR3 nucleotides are TGTGCCTGGAGTGACACCAGGAATCAGCCCCAGCATTTT. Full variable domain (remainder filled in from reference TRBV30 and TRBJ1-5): SQTIHQWPATLVQPVGSPLSLECTVEGTSNPNLYWYRQAAGRGLQLLFYSVGIGQISSEVPQNLSASRPQDRQFILSSKKLLLSDSGFYLCAWSDTRNQPQHFGDGTRLSIL.